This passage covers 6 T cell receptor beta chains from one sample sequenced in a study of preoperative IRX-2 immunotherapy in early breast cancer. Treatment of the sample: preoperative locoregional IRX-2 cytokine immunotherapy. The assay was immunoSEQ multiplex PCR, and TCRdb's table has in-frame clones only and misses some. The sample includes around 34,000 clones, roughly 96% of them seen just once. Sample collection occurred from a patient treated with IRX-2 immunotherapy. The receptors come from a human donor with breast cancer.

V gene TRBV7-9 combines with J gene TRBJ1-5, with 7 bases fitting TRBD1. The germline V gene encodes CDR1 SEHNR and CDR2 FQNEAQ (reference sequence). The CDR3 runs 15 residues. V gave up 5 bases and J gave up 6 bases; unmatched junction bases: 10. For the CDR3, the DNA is TGTGCCAGCAGCCCCGGGACAGCACCGGGTCAGCCCCAGCATTTT. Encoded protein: CASSPGTAPGQPQHF. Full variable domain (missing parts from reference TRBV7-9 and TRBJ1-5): DTGVSQNPRHKITKRGQNVTFRCDPISEHNRLYWYRQTLGQGPEFLTYFQNEAQLEKSRLLSDRFSAERPKGSFSTLEIQRTEQGDSAMYLCASSPGTAPGQPQHFGDGTRLSIL.

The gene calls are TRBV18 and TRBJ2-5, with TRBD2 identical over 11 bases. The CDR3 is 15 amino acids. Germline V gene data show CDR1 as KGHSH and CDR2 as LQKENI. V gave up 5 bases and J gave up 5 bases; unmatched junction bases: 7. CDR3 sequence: CASSGTSGRSETQYF. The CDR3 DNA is TGTGCCAGCTCAGGCACTAGCGGGAGATCGGAGACCCAGTACTTC.

CDR3 protein: CASSRQQGAYYEQYF. CDR3 bases: TGTGCCAGCAGCCGACAACAGGGGGCCTACTACGAGCAGTACTTC. The V and J genes are TRBV14 and TRBJ2-7; 9 nucleotides match TRBD1. The length of the CDR3 is 15 residues. Looked up from germline, CDR1 is SGHDN and CDR2 is FVKESK. Germline trimming cut 4 bases from V and 3 bases from J; bases unmatched to any gene: 7.

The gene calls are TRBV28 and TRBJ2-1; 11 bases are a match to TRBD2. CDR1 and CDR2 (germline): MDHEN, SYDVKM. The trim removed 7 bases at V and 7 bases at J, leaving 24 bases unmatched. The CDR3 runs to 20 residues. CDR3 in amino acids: CASTSQGRLAGGHPNNEQFF. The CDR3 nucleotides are TGTGCCAGCACCTCACAGGGGAGGCTAGCGGGAGGCCACCCAAATAATGAGCAGTTCTTC.

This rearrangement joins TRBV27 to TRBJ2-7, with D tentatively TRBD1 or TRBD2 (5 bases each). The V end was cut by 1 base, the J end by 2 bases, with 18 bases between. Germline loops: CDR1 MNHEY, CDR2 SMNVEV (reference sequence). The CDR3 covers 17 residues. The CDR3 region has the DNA TGTGCCAGCAGTTTATTCGGTGGGACCCATTCACCCTACGAGCAGTACTTC. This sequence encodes CASSLFGGTHSPYEQYF.

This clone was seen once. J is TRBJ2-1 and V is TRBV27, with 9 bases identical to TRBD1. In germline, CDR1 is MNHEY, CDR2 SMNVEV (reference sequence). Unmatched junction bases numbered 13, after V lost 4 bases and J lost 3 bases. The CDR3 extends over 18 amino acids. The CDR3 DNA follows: TGTGCCAGCAGTTCCTGGGGAGCACAGGGGGCTAACTACAATGAGCAGTTCTTC. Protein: CASSSWGAQGANYNEQFF.